Listed here are 25 T cell receptor beta chains from one sample, sequenced in a study of T cells in Graves' hyperthyroidism and ophthalmopathy (dated by TCRdb to 2018 to 2020). Library method: multiplex PCR. TCRdb lists the instrument as Illumina HiSeq 2000. TCR beta CDR3 regions were amplified from RNA transcripts. The TCR CDR3 was subjected to a first round of RT-PCR using the HTBI primer set and the Qiagen OneStep RT-PCR kit. TCRdb itself trimmed the public reads at Q25 with fastp, ran MiXCR and retained productive beta chains. CDR3 protein sequences are deduplicated, and each keeps its most common genes and DNA. The sample table holds about 270,000 distinct CDR3 sequences, of which 20% to 25% were seen once. The top ten hold approximately 60% of the sample. Source material: blood. These receptors were collected from a man younger than 45 with Graves' ophthalmopathy.

This clonotype came up a few times. CDR3: CASSETGDGNTIYF. The DNA of the CDR3 is TGCGCCAGCAGCGAGACAGGGGACGGAAACACCATATATTTT. V and J are TRBV5-1 and TRBJ1-3; 8 bases align to TRBD1. V shed 4 bases, J shed 4 bases, and the junction held 4 bases outside the gene matches. CDR1 and CDR2 (germline): SGHRS, YFSETQ. This CDR3 is built from 14 residues. The full variable domain, completed using reference TRBV5-1 and TRBJ1-3, is KAGVTQTPRYLIKTRGQQVTLSCSPISGHRSVSWYQQTPGQGLQFLFEYFSETQRNKGNFPGRFSGRQFSNSRSEMNVSTLELGDSALYLCASSETGDGNTIYFGEGSWLTVV.

V usage is TRBV7-6 and J usage is TRBJ1-1; D is possibly TRBD1 (5 bases). V lost 5 bases and J 5 bases, leaving 15 bases between the germline ends. Germline V lookup: CDR1 SGHVS, CDR2 FNYEAQ. The CDR3 length is 14 residues. CDR3 residues: CASSTGPPGTEAFF. In DNA, the CDR3 is TGTGCCAGCAGCACGGGACCCCCCGGGACTGAAGCTTTCTTT.

This chain uses TRBV7-3 with TRBJ2-3; 10 bases align to TRBD2. The CDR3 covers 15 residues. Germline CDR1 SGHTA, CDR2 FQGTGA. V lost 5 bases, J lost 3 bases, and 5 bases stayed unmatched. Written as DNA, the CDR3 is TGTGCCAGCAGCCCCACTAGCGGGAATACAGATACGCAGTATTTT. Protein: CASSPTSGNTDTQYF.

This sequence joins TRBV6-1 and TRBJ1-2, with TRBD1 matching 11 bases. Germline V gives CDR1 MNHNS, CDR2 SASEGT. Trimming at V came to 6 bases and at J to 6 bases, leaving 3 bases not matched to a gene. The CDR3 has 13 amino acids. The CDR3 protein is CASRRTGGNGYTF. The CDR3 DNA sequence: TGTGCCAGCAGAAGGACAGGGGGCAATGGCTACACCTTC.

This clonotype appeared many times. V is TRBV20-1 and J is TRBJ2-2; D is ambiguous. This CDR3 spans 12 amino acids. Germline values: CDR1 DFQATT, CDR2 SNEGSKA (reference sequence). Between the trimmed V and J ends, which lost 6 bases and 4 bases, there was a span of 9 bases. CDR3 bases: TGCAGTGCACCAAAGAGCACCGGGGAGCTGTTTTTT. It specifies CSAPKSTGELFF.

This clonotype was seen more than once but under ten times. Here the CDR3 reads CSVDGLAGSFEQYF. DNA for the CDR3: TGCAGCGTTGACGGTCTAGCGGGATCTTTCGAGCAGTACTTC. V and J are TRBV29-1 and TRBJ2-7, with 9 bases identical to TRBD2. J lost 6 bases, V lost 3 bases, and 9 bases had no gene match. CDR1 SQVTM and CDR2 ANQGSEA come from the germline V gene. The CDR3 totals 14 residues.

This chain joins TRBV25-1 and TRBJ1-6; maybe TRBD1 (5 bases). V gave up 5 bases and J gave up 8 bases, with 16 bases separating them. The CDR3 loop spans 15 amino acids. CDR1 and CDR2 from the germline V gene are MGHDK and SYGVNS. CDR3 sequence: CASSRQRDLDSPLHF. CDR3 in DNA: TGTGCCAGCAGTAGACAGAGGGATTTGGATTCACCCCTCCACTTT.

This clonotype has only a few counts. The chain is built from TRBV6-5 and TRBJ1-1; D uncertain. Germline V gene sequence: CDR1 MNHEY, CDR2 SVGAGI. V was shortened by 2 bases and J by 0 bases, with 7 bases between the two germline ends. This CDR3 has 14 amino acids. For the CDR3, the DNA is TGTGCCAGCAGTTACGGACTCCTGAACACTGAAGCTTTCTTT. This translates into CASSYGLLNTEAFF.

Many counts were recorded for this clonotype. The chain employs TRBV13 and TRBJ1-1; a weak D match, TRBD1 (5 bases). V shed 5 bases and J shed 13 bases, with 11 bases lying between them. The germline V gene has CDR1 PRHDT and CDR2 FYEKMQ (reference sequence). The CDR3 is 10 amino acids. CDR3 protein: CASSATDNFF. The CDR3 nucleotides are TGTGCCAGCAGCGCGACGGACAATTTCTTT.

The V gene is TRBV4-2, the J gene TRBJ1-4; the match to TRBD1 covers 9 bases. This CDR3 is 17 amino acids long. Losses at the gene ends were 0 bases for V and 5 bases for J; bases not matched to a gene: 7. Germline V gene lookup returns CDR1 LGHNA and CDR2 YNFKEQ. The chain's CDR3 is CASSQDTGQGYNEKLFF. CDR3 DNA sequence: TGTGCCAGCAGCCAAGATACGGGACAGGGATACAATGAAAAACTGTTTTTT.

Points on this clonotype: Just one base apart from a much larger clone, this may be a read error. The V call is TRBV18, the J call TRBJ2-1, with D hard to call. Germline V CDR1 and CDR2: KGHSH, LQKENI. V was cut by 6 bases and J by 4 bases, with 13 bases left in between. This CDR3 spans 14 amino acids. In nucleotides, the CDR3 is TGTGCCAGCTCCCCCGATTCGCAGTACAATGAGCAGTTCTTC. Translated, it gives CASSPDSQYNEQFF.

This clonotype was counted only a few times. The V gene is TRBV7-9, the J gene TRBJ2-1; TRBD2 agrees at 7 bases. Germline CDR1 and CDR2: SEHNR and FQNEAQ (reference sequence). V was pared by 3 bases and J by 14 bases, with 10 bases of the junction left unmatched. This CDR3 region has 13 residues. CDR3 DNA: TGTGCCAGCAGCTTGTTGGCGGGAGCCTCGGAGTTCTTC. This codes for CASSLLAGASEFF.

The chain is built from TRBV3-1 and TRBJ2-7; D assignment may be TRBD1 or TRBD2 (5 bases each). V lost 0 bases and J lost 2, with 20 bases in between. The CDR3 contains 18 residues. Germline assignment: CDR1 LGHDT and CDR2 YNNKEL (reference sequence). The CDR3 DNA is TGTGCCAGCAGCCAAGATGCGCCGGGACGGATTATAACCTACGAGCAGTACTTC. Translated, it gives CASSQDAPGRIITYEQYF.

The chain carries TRBV27 and TRBJ2-7; tentatively, D is TRBD1 or TRBD2 (5 bases each). Germline CDR1 reads MNHEY; CDR2 reads SMNVEV (reference sequence). The V end lost 3 bases, the J end lost 6 bases, and 15 bases lay between the germline ends. The CDR3 has 14 residues. CDR3 sequence: CASSFRDDVGEQYF. The CDR3, as DNA: TGTGCCAGCAGTTTCCGGGACGACGTGGGCGAGCAGTACTTC.

This chain connects TRBV29-1 to TRBJ1-1, with D unresolved. Trimming removed 6 bases at V and 1 base at J, with 9 bases between. Germline CDR1 SQVTM, CDR2 ANQGSEA. The CDR3 totals 12 residues. The CDR3 DNA is TGCAGCGTCCTAGTCGGGAACACTGAAGCTTTCTTT. Translating gives CSVLVGNTEAFF.

A word on this clonotype: A much larger clone lies a single base off, so this may be a read error. The chain employs TRBV11-3 and TRBJ2-3; D is tentatively TRBD1 or TRBD2 (5 bases each). Germline CDR1 is SGHNT and CDR2 is YENEEA. The CDR3 contains 14 residues. Trimming cost V 11 bases and J 8 bases, with 23 bases left between them. DNA for the CDR3: TGTGCCGGCACCTCTCTGCCGGGACGAGGTACGCAGTATTTT. This translates into CAGTSLPGRGTQYF. Full variable domain (rest looked up from reference TRBV11-3 and TRBJ2-3): EAGVVQSPRYKIIEKKQPVAFWCNPISGHNTLYWYLQNLGQGPELLIRYENEEAVDDSQLPKDRFSAERLKGVDSTLKIQPAELGDSAVYLCAGTSLPGRGTQYFGPGTRLTVL.

The chain uses TRBV10-1 and TRBJ2-1, with TRBD2 matching over 14 bases. V trimming: 8 bases; J trimming: 3 bases; junction bases outside the gene matches: 6. The CDR3 sequence is 16 residues long. CDR1 is WNHNN, CDR2 SYGVQD, per germline (reference sequence). DNA for the CDR3: TGCGCCAGCGGGGGGACTAGCGGGAGTGGCTACAATGAGCAGTTCTTC. Translation: CASGGTSGSGYNEQFF.

Turning to this clonotype: A much larger clone differs from this one at a single base, so this may be a read error. The conserved closing phenylalanine or tryptophan is absent in this CDR3, likely reflecting a read error. The chain has TRBV30 and TRBJ2-1; D not resolved. Trimming took off 1 base at V and 7 bases at J, with 8 bases between the two ends. The CDR3 loop spans 12 amino acids. CDR1 and CDR2 from the germline V gene are GTSNPN and SVGIG (reference sequence). CDR3 loop: CAWSAPANEQFS. The DNA for the CDR3 is TGTGCCTGGAGTGCCCCAGCGAATGAGCAGTTCTCC.

This clonotype appeared a few times. V usage is TRBV28 and J usage is TRBJ2-1, with a tentative D call TRBD1 (6 bases). V lost 6 bases and J lost 1, with 13 bases in between. Germline V gene lookup returns CDR1 MDHEN and CDR2 SYDVKM. The CDR3 loop spans 15 amino acids. Here the CDR3 reads CASRPTGPSYNEQFF. CDR3 DNA sequence: TGTGCCAGCAGACCCACAGGGCCGTCCTACAATGAGCAGTTCTTC.

This rearrangement joins TRBV6-1 to TRBJ2-3; the D gene is possibly TRBD2 (6 bases). The CDR3 is 16 amino acids. Between the trimmed V and J ends, which lost 6 bases and 4 bases, there was a span of 20 bases. Germline CDR1 and CDR2: MNHNS and SASEGT. The CDR3 coding sequence is TGTGCCAGCAGCCCAGGAGGGAATACCTCTCCAGATACGCAGTATTTT. It codes for CASSPGGNTSPDTQYF.

This clonotype was detected ten times or more. The V gene is TRBV11-2, the J gene TRBJ2-7; D is uncertain. The CDR3 has 13 residues. CDR1 is SGHAT, CDR2 FQNNGV, per germline. V shed 5 bases and J shed 2 bases, with 10 bases lying between them. CDR3: CASSRAVAYEQYF. DNA of the CDR3: TGTGCCAGCAGCAGGGCCGTCGCCTACGAGCAGTACTTC.

Concerning this clonotype: Germline and junction disagree at one end, which may indicate a read error. The chain has TRBV12-3 or TRBV12-4 and TRBJ2-7; TRBD1 might be the D (5 bases). The CDR3 length is 15 residues. CDR3 loop: CASSTQTAISYERYF. In DNA form, the CDR3 reads TGTGCCAGCAGTACGCAGACAGCTATCTCCTACGAGCGGTACTTC.

This clonotype was recorded many times. V and J are TRBV28 and TRBJ1-5; no firm D call. The V and J ends lost 8 bases and 3 bases respectively, with 11 bases between them. Looked up from germline, CDR1 is MDHEN and CDR2 is SYDVKM. CDR3 length: 13 amino acids. CDR3 amino acids: CASGVYTNQPQHF. CDR3 DNA sequence: TGTGCCAGCGGGGTCTACACCAATCAGCCCCAGCATTTT.

This chain links TRBV9 with TRBJ2-1; D ambiguous. The germline V and J ends were trimmed by 4 bases and 5 bases, with 13 bases remaining between them. The germline gives CDR1 SGDLS, CDR2 YYNGEE. The CDR3 covers 14 residues. The CDR3 is CASSPTEWDNEQFF. CDR3 in DNA: TGTGCCAGCAGCCCCACGGAGTGGGACAATGAGCAGTTCTTC.

The chain is built from TRBV2 and TRBJ2-7, with TRBD2 identical over 7 bases. After removal of 2 bases from V and 6 bases from J, the junction contained 10 bases not matched to a gene. Germline CDR1 and CDR2: SNHLY and FYNNEI. The CDR3 sequence is 15 residues long. The CDR3 loop reads CASSETRLAGGEQYF. As DNA, the CDR3 is TGTGCCAGCAGTGAAACCCGACTAGCCGGGGGCGAGCAGTACTTC.